Below are 22 T cell receptor beta chains sequenced from a single sample in a study of shared clonotypes between healthy human individuals. Clones were read by immunoSEQ multiplex PCR, and TCRdb kept only the in-frame ones, dropping some. The sample yields about 2.2 million clones, 90% to 95% seen once. CD45RO-negative, CCR7-selected cells formed the naive CD8 fraction, which excluded terminally differentiated effector memory CD45RA+ cells. Sequenced material: naive CD8+ T cells from PBMCs. The receptors originated from a man younger than 35 in good health. Some clones in this sample may be carry-over from other donors' samples.

The chain employs TRBV5-1 and TRBJ2-1, with D possibly TRBD1 on 5 matching bases. The CDR3 loop spans 14 amino acids. Trimming shortened V by 2 bases and J by 6 bases, and 12 bases separated the two germline ends. CDR1 and CDR2 (germline): SGHRS, YFSETQ. CDR3 coding DNA: TGCGCCAGCAGCTTTACAGGATCGGTCAATGAGCAGTTCTTC. It encodes CASSFTGSVNEQFF.

The chain employs TRBV19 and TRBJ2-3; possibly TRBD2 for D (5 bases). Germline V lookup: CDR1 LNHDA, CDR2 SQIVND (reference sequence). V gave up 7 bases and J gave up 5 bases, with 25 bases separating them. The length of the CDR3 is 17 residues. The DNA of the CDR3 is TGTGCCAGTACCGTAACAATAGAGGGAGTGGGGAAAGATACGCAGTATTTT. Protein product: CASTVTIEGVGKDTQYF.

The chain links TRBV5-4 to TRBJ1-5; TRBD1 might be the D (5 bases). V lost 2 bases, J lost 2 bases, and 17 bases lay in between. CDR1 is SGHNT, CDR2 YYREEE, per germline (reference sequence). This CDR3 has 17 residues. In DNA, the CDR3 is TGTGCCAGCAGCTTCGGTAGCGGGGGAAGCGGCAATCAGCCCCAGCATTTT. Protein sequence: CASSFGSGGSGNQPQHF. Together with reference TRBV5-4 and TRBJ1-5, the CDR3 gives the full variable domain: ETGVTQSPTHLIKTRGQQVTLRCSSQSGHNTVSWYQQALGQGPQFIFQYYREEENGRGNFPPRFSGLQFPNYSSELNVNALELDDSALYLCASSFGSGGSGNQPQHFGDGTRLSIL.

J is TRBJ2-3 and V is TRBV5-1; 8 bases fit TRBD2. This CDR3 spans 15 amino acids. The J segment lost 5 bases and the V segment lost 6 bases, leaving 11 bases of the junction unmatched. Germline V lookup: CDR1 SGHRS, CDR2 YFSETQ. CDR3 nucleotides: TGCGCCAGCACCCTGACAGCGGGAGAGGGAGATACGCAGTATTTT. Translating it yields CASTLTAGEGDTQYF.

V and J are TRBV9 and TRBJ2-1; no firm D call. The V end was cut by 2 bases, the J end by 8 bases, with 11 bases between. This CDR3 has 13 amino acids. CDR1 is SGDLS, CDR2 YYNGEE, per germline. Written as DNA, the CDR3 is TGTGCCAGCAGCGTGGGCGGAGTCTATGAGCAGTTCTTC. Encoded protein: CASSVGGVYEQFF.

The chain uses TRBV27 and TRBJ2-6; TRBD1 matches at 10 bases. This CDR3 spans 20 amino acids. V was pared by 2 bases and J by 1 base, with 11 bases of the junction left unmatched. Germline CDR1 is MNHEY and CDR2 is SMNVEV (reference sequence). The CDR3 sequence is CASSLVGDRGLLSGANVLTF. The CDR3 DNA reads as TGTGCCAGCAGTTTAGTAGGGGACAGGGGACTTCTATCTGGGGCCAACGTCCTGACTTTC.

The chain employs TRBV25-1 and TRBJ2-7; TRBD1 aligns across 9 bases. CDR1 and CDR2 from the germline V gene are MGHDK and SYGVNS. The CDR3 covers 14 residues. V dropped 3 bases and J dropped 6; count of bases not matched to a gene: 6. The CDR3 DNA reads as TGTGCCAGCAGTGAGTGGAGACAGGGGGGCGAGCAGTACTTC. This codes for CASSEWRQGGEQYF.

The genes are TRBV27 and TRBJ1-2; D is possibly TRBD1 (5 bases). The V and J ends lost 4 bases and 6 bases respectively, with 15 bases between them. This CDR3 region has 14 residues. Germline assignment: CDR1 MNHEY and CDR2 SMNVEV (reference sequence). The CDR3 sequence is CASSSGGERNGYTF. The CDR3, as DNA: TGTGCCAGCAGTTCCGGGGGGGAGAGAAATGGCTACACCTTC.

Worth noting for this clone: The identical CDR3 is also encoded by other nucleotide sequences in the sample. The chain employs TRBV11-2 and TRBJ2-1, with TRBD2 matching over 11 bases. The CDR3 sequence is 16 residues long. CDR1 SGHAT and CDR2 FQNNGV come from the germline V gene. Trimming removed 5 bases from V and 2 bases from J; junction bases left unmatched: 5. The CDR3 DNA is TGTGCCAGCAGCCTTGGGACTAGCGGAACCTACAATGAGCAGTTCTTC. It encodes CASSLGTSGTYNEQFF.

The genes are TRBV2 and TRBJ1-1; TRBD1 agrees at 8 bases. Germline CDR1 and CDR2: SNHLY and FYNNEI. The ends lost 5 bases at V and 3 bases at J; junction bases unmatched: 11. The CDR3 covers 16 residues. The CDR3 sequence: CASSQVAGGRDTEAFF. The DNA of the CDR3 is TGTGCCAGCAGTCAGGTAGCAGGGGGCAGGGACACTGAAGCTTTCTTT.

The CDR3 loop reads CASSLEWGTYGYTF. The CDR3, as DNA: TGTGCCAGCAGCTTAGAATGGGGTACCTATGGCTACACCTTC. The J gene is TRBJ1-2, the V gene TRBV7-2; no clear D. The V end lost 1 base, the J end lost 4 bases, and 10 bases lay between the germline ends. The CDR3 totals 14 residues. In germline, CDR1 is SGHTA, CDR2 FQGNSA.

This chain connects TRBV27 to TRBJ2-1, with 9 bases lining up with TRBD2. Losses at the gene ends were 7 bases for V and 7 bases for J; bases not matched to a gene: 8. Germline CDR1 MNHEY, CDR2 SMNVEV (reference sequence). The CDR3 extends over 14 amino acids. The CDR3: CASTLAGAANEQFF. In nucleotides, the CDR3 is TGTGCCAGCACATTAGCGGGAGCTGCAAATGAGCAGTTCTTC.

J is TRBJ2-4 and V is TRBV7-9; 9 nucleotides align to TRBD1. V trimming: 2 bases; J trimming: 1 base; junction bases outside the gene matches: 3. CDR3 size: 16 residues. Germline V gene data show CDR1 as SEHNR and CDR2 as FQNEAQ (reference sequence). CDR3 bases: TGTGCCAGCAGCTTAACGACAGGGGGGGCCAAAAACATTCAGTACTTC. It encodes CASSLTTGGAKNIQYF.

V gene TRBV6-6 combines with J gene TRBJ2-4; a possible D gene is TRBD2 (6 bases). Looked up from germline, CDR1 is MNHNY and CDR2 is SVGAGI (reference sequence). This CDR3 region has 16 residues. The V end lost 0 bases, the J end lost 6 bases, and 15 bases lay between the germline ends. The CDR3, as DNA: TGTGCCAGCAGTTACTCGGCGGGACTTGGCGGAAACATTCAGTACTTC. As protein: CASSYSAGLGGNIQYF.

The genes are TRBV9 and TRBJ2-7; weak D call: TRBD2 (6 bases). V was clipped by 0 bases and J by 4 bases, with 17 bases between them. The CDR3 is 16 amino acids. Germline values: CDR1 SGDLS, CDR2 YYNGEE. The CDR3 nucleotides are TGTGCCAGCAGCGTAGGCGGGGAGCCTAGCGTGTACGAGCAGTACTTC. It codes for CASSVGGEPSVYEQYF.

This clone has only one observation. V gene TRBV18 combines with J gene TRBJ2-5; 7 bases are a match to TRBD2. V gave up 3 bases and J gave up 3 bases; unmatched junction bases: 4. CDR1 is KGHSH, CDR2 LQKENI, per germline. The CDR3 is 14 residues long. The CDR3 protein is CASSPGGREETQYF. In nucleotides, the CDR3 is TGTGCCAGCTCACCGGGTGGGAGGGAAGAGACCCAGTACTTC.

The rearrangement joins TRBV9 to TRBJ1-1; D perhaps matches TRBD1 (6 bases). Trimming removed 0 bases at V and 1 base at J, with 10 bases between. Germline V gene data show CDR1 as SGDLS and CDR2 as YYNGEE. This CDR3 spans 15 amino acids. CDR3: CASSVAGQWNTEAFF. In nucleotides, the CDR3 is TGTGCCAGCAGCGTAGCCGGACAGTGGAACACTGAAGCTTTCTTT.

The CDR3 region has the DNA TGCAGCGTCGCCACCGGGGCGGCGGACTATGGCTACACCTTC. This codes for CSVATGAADYGYTF. V usage is TRBV29-1 and J usage is TRBJ1-2, with D possibly matching TRBD1 (5 bases). The germline V and J ends were trimmed by 6 bases and 3 bases, with 17 bases remaining between them. CDR3 length equals 14 residues. Germline-derived CDR1 and CDR2 are SQVTM and ANQGSEA.

The chain employs TRBV29-1 and TRBJ2-7, with 7 bases fitting TRBD2. J gave up 1 base and V 7 bases, and 7 bases lay outside the gene matches. The V gene's germline CDR1 is SQVTM and CDR2 ANQGSEA. There are 13 residues in the CDR3. CDR3 sequence reads: CSGSVAGSYEQYF. The CDR3 DNA reads TGCAGCGGGAGCGTAGCGGGTTCCTACGAGCAGTACTTC.

In DNA form, the CDR3 reads TGCGCCAGCAGTGTAGGTAGGAGCGGGAGGGCCTACAATGAGCAGTTCTTC. It is translated as CASSVGRSGRAYNEQFF. The chain recombines TRBV10-1 with TRBJ2-1; 10 positions match TRBD2. V lost 4 bases, J lost 2 bases, and 8 bases stayed unmatched. Germline CDR1 WNHNN, CDR2 SYGVQD (reference sequence). The CDR3 runs to 17 residues.

This rearrangement joins TRBV27 to TRBJ1-1; D gene uncertain. V lost 1 base to trimming and J lost 3 bases, with 15 bases between them. This CDR3 is 16 amino acids long. The V gene's germline CDR1 is MNHEY and CDR2 SMNVEV (reference sequence). CDR3 DNA sequence: TGTGCCAGCAGTTTATTCCAAGTAGAGCTTTACACTGAAGCTTTCTTT. Its translation is CASSLFQVELYTEAFF.

To note about this clone: In the same sample, other DNA sequences code for this CDR3. V and J are TRBV7-9 and TRBJ2-6, with a tentative D call TRBD2 (5 bases). Per germline, CDR1 SEHNR and CDR2 FQNEAQ (reference sequence). The CDR3 is 15 residues long. V was trimmed by 5 bases and J by 4 bases, leaving 12 bases between them. The CDR3 here is CASSLGGSGANVLTF. As DNA, the CDR3 is TGTGCCAGCAGCCTTGGAGGATCCGGGGCCAACGTCCTGACTTTC.